A single sample gave rise to the 14 T cell receptor beta chains below, sequenced in a study of high-grade serous ovarian cancer treatment subgroups. Tumor tissue was taken before any definitive surgery or chemotherapy was given. Here immunoSEQ multiplex PCR was the method, and the copy in TCRdb shows in-frame clones only, minus some. The sample carries approximately 9,600 clones, more than 70% recorded once. The specimen was tumor tissue. The receptors stem from a human donor with high-grade serous ovarian cancer.

The chain is built from TRBV25-1 and TRBJ2-7, with D uncertain. There are 16 residues in the CDR3. CDR1 MGHDK and CDR2 SYGVNS come from the germline V gene. V gave up 4 bases and J gave up 6 bases, with 22 bases separating them. This chain's CDR3 is CASSAPNAGTTLEQYF. CDR3 DNA: TGTGCCAGCAGTGCTCCCAATGCAGGCACCACGCTCGAGCAGTACTTC.

V is TRBV29-1 and J is TRBJ2-2; D unresolved. The CDR3 totals 12 residues. The germline V and J ends were trimmed by 3 bases and 3 bases, with 5 bases remaining between them. Germline V CDR1 and CDR2: SQVTM, ANQGSEA. The chain's CDR3 is CSVDSYTGELFF. The CDR3 region has the DNA TGCAGCGTTGACTCTTACACCGGGGAGCTGTTTTTT.

V is TRBV4-1 and J is TRBJ2-2, with D tentatively TRBD2 (6 bases). V shed 4 bases and J shed 7 bases, with 10 bases lying between them. The germline gives CDR1 MGHRA, CDR2 YSYEKL. This CDR3 is 13 amino acids long. CDR3 amino acids: CASSPTRIGELFF. In DNA form, the CDR3 reads TGCGCCAGCAGCCCGACTAGAATCGGGGAGCTGTTTTTT.

With respect to this clone: An end of the junction differs from the germline gene, which may be a read error. Different DNA sequences within this sample yield the same CDR3. V is TRBV11-2 and J is TRBJ2-5, with 11 bases matching TRBD1. The germline V gene encodes CDR1 SGHAT and CDR2 FQNNGV. The CDR3 length is 17 residues. CDR3 sequence (DNA): TGCGCCAGCAGCTTAATAGCGGCCGGGACAGGGGGAGAGACCCAGTACTTC. Its translation: CASSLIAAGTGGETQYF. The variable domain in full, with the rest retrieved from reference TRBV11-2 and TRBJ2-5, is EAGVAQSPRYKIIEKRQSVAFWCNPISGHATLYWYQQILGQGPKLLIQFQNNGVVDDSQLPKDRFSAERLKGVDSTLKIQPAKLEDSAVYLCASSLIAAGTGGETQYFGPGTRLLVL.

The V call is TRBV27, the J call TRBJ2-7, with D perhaps TRBD1 or TRBD2 (5 bases each). The germline gives CDR1 MNHEY, CDR2 SMNVEV (reference sequence). V was cut by 6 bases and J by 4 bases, with 19 bases left in between. The length of the CDR3 is 15 residues. Here the CDR3 DNA reads TGTGCCAGCAGCGACCCAGGGCCCCGGGGATACGAGCAGTACTTC. This sequence encodes CASSDPGPRGYEQYF.

This clone was seen only a few times. The rearrangement joins TRBV11-2 to TRBJ1-5; D gene ambiguous. CDR1 SGHAT and CDR2 FQNNGV come from the germline V gene. The CDR3 extends over 14 amino acids. Trimming removed 1 base from V and 1 base from J, with 5 bases in between. Here the CDR3 reads CASSLGRSNQPQHF. CDR3 sequence (DNA): TGTGCCAGCAGCTTAGGAAGAAGCAATCAGCCCCAGCATTTT.

This clone appeared a few times. The genes are TRBV6-1 and TRBJ1-5, with D hard to call. CDR1 and CDR2 from the germline V gene are MNHNS and SASEGT. The CDR3 has 13 residues. Deletions cut 2 bases from V and 5 bases from J, with 7 bases between. The CDR3 is CASSETADQPQHF. The CDR3 DNA follows: TGTGCCAGCAGTGAAACCGCAGATCAGCCCCAGCATTTT.

V gene TRBV4-2 combines with J gene TRBJ2-5; 7 nucleotides line up with TRBD1. Gene TRBJ2-7 matches the end of the DNA better, so the J call may be wrong. Germline lookup yields CDR1 LGHNA and CDR2 YNFKEQ. CDR3 size: 16 residues. CDR3: CASSQAVRGSSYEQYF. The CDR3 DNA reads TGTGCCAGCAGCCAAGCGGTCAGGGGGAGCTCCTACGAGCAGTACTTC.

J is TRBJ2-5 and V is TRBV15, with unresolved D. The CDR3 is 14 amino acids. V was clipped by 0 bases and J by 1 base, with 6 bases between them. CDR1 LNHNV and CDR2 YYDKDF come from the germline V gene (reference sequence). The CDR3 coding sequence is TGTGCCACCAGCAGAGATTACACCCAAGAGACCCAGTACTTC. It yields the protein CATSRDYTQETQYF.

CDR3 sequence reads: CASSFQDHGTDTQYF. Written as DNA, the CDR3 is TGCGCCAGCAGCTTCCAGGACCACGGCACAGATACGCAGTATTTT. The chain links TRBV5-1 to TRBJ2-3; D ambiguous. The CDR3 sequence is 15 residues long. The germline CDR1 and CDR2 sequences are SGHRS and YFSETQ. V lost 2 bases and J 1 base, leaving 11 bases between the germline ends.

The V gene is TRBV12-5, the J gene TRBJ2-7; 9 bases are shared with TRBD1. There are 13 residues in the CDR3. The germline V gene has CDR1 LGHNT and CDR2 FRNRAP. J was trimmed by 4 bases and V by 3 bases; bases with no gene match: 1. The chain's CDR3 is CASGLDRGYEQYF. The CDR3, as DNA: TGTGCTAGTGGTTTAGACAGGGGGTACGAGCAGTACTTC.

The V and J genes are TRBV25-1 and TRBJ2-3, with D possibly called TRBD1 or TRBD2 (6 bases each). Per the germline V gene, CDR1 is MGHDK and CDR2 is SYGVNS. The V end lost 1 base, the J end lost 5 bases, and 16 bases lay between the germline ends. This CDR3 contains 16 residues. The CDR3 sequence is CASSEWVGGQVDTQYF. The CDR3 coding sequence is TGTGCCAGCAGTGAATGGGTGGGGGGCCAGGTAGATACGCAGTATTTT.

This clone was counted a few times. The V call is TRBV18, the J call TRBJ1-5; 8 nucleotides match TRBD1. V lost 4 bases and J lost 6; bases outside the gene matches: 8. Germline CDR1 reads KGHSH; CDR2 reads LQKENI. The CDR3 totals 15 residues. The CDR3 protein is CASSRSTGGGQPQHF. CDR3 sequence (DNA): TGTGCCAGCTCACGGTCAACAGGGGGGGGTCAGCCCCAGCATTTT.

This chain uses TRBV7-9 with TRBJ2-7; no definite D call. Looked up from germline, CDR1 is SEHNR and CDR2 is FQNEAQ (reference sequence). Deletions cut 4 bases from V and 4 bases from J, with 17 bases between. The length of the CDR3 is 15 residues. CDR3 loop: CASSSGPQEPYEQYF. The DNA of the CDR3 is TGTGCCAGCAGCTCAGGCCCTCAAGAACCTTACGAGCAGTACTTC.